This T cell receptor beta chain was recovered during a study of blood T cell repertoires in COVID-19. Study at large: From the United States, Italy and Spain came samples of acute and convalescent COVID-19.

This CDR3 is 14 amino acids long. After removal of 1 base from V and 5 bases from J, the junction contained 3 bases not matched to a gene. In germline, CDR1 is SEHNR, CDR2 FQNEAQ (reference sequence). The method was immunoSEQ multiplex PCR; TCRdb's version includes in-frame clones alone and lacks a portion of them. The data contain some 200,000 clones, 81% of them singletons. This chain connects TRBV7-9 to TRBJ2-5; 8 nucleotides align to TRBD2. Sequenced input: PBMCs or T cells enriched from blood (not recorded which). The sequence was obtained from a woman aged 45 to 65 with acute COVID-19. CDR3 loop: CASSLDASGETQYF. CDR3 nucleotides: TGTGCCAGCAGCTTAGATGCTAGCGGGGAGACCCAGTACTTC.